The T cell receptor beta chain under discussion was sequenced for a study of T-cell reconstitution after alpha-beta-depleted transplantation in children. The ends were cut back, 6 bases at V and 11 bases at J, with 20 bases in the middle. The CDR3 sequence is 12 residues long. Germline values: CDR1 SQVTM, CDR2 ANQGSEA. A library of TCRbeta sequences, prepared with unique molecular identifiers, was generated. TCRdb reprocessed the PCR reads via MiXCR and lists one record per CDR3 protein. The data contain a few hundred thousand distinct CDR3 sequences, approximately 20% of them seen just once; the ten biggest clones take up 3.3%. This clonotype has more than one count but fewer than ten.

V and J are TRBV29-1 and TRBJ2-7; D is tentatively TRBD1 or TRBD2 (5 bases each). This sequence was found in a human donor who donated a stem cell graft to a child with acute lymphoblastic leukemia. Sequences were derived from PBMCs from the stem cell graft donor, sampled from the stem cell graft. The CDR3 is CSVTPGPGAEYF. In nucleotides, the CDR3 is TGCAGCGTCACACCGGGGCCAGGAGCGGAGTACTTC.